This T cell receptor (beta chain) was observed in a study of cytomegalovirus exposure and HLA in healthy donors. Broader study findings: In a later analysis, common viral pathogens appeared linked to several of the most significant clusters.

The primer mix had 60 Vbeta and 13 Jbeta primers. Sequencing used immunoSEQ multiplex PCR; TCRdb keeps in-frame clones, though not all of them. Of roughly 260,000 clones listed, 84% were seen once; the top ten hold roughly 2%. Germline V CDR1 and CDR2: MDHEN, SYDVKM. This CDR3 comprises 15 residues. The trim removed 3 bases at V and 2 bases at J, leaving 4 bases unmatched. A word on this clone: Its antigen is unknown.

Sequencing was carried out using PBMCs. This sequence originates from a woman in her thirties or forties in good health and CMV-seropositive. V is TRBV28 and J is TRBJ2-7; 10 bases map to TRBD2. CDR3 in amino acids: CASSLYSGRTYEQYF. In DNA, the CDR3 is TGTGCCAGCAGTTTGTATAGCGGGAGGACCTACGAGCAGTACTTC.